This entry describes one TCR beta chain. Sequencing was performed with immunoSEQ multiplex PCR; in TCRdb, only in-frame clones are kept and a portion is missing. The profile shows some 27,000 clones, roughly 96% of them singletons. The sorted conventional CD4 T cells were gated as CD4+CD127+. The V segment lost 4 bases and the J segment 2 bases; nucleotides outside the gene matches: 21. The germline CDR1 and CDR2 sequences are SGDLS and YYNGEE. CDR3 size: 19 residues. The data stem from a study of B cell selection in AIRE deficiency. The sample comprised CD4+CD127+ conventional T cells sorted from PBMCs. The chain couples TRBV9 to TRBJ2-7; 7 nucleotides agree with TRBD2. This TCR came from a human donor in good health. CDR3 in amino acids: CASSSCFAGVPLVTYEQYF. CDR3 DNA sequence: TGTGCCAGCAGCTCCTGCTTCGCGGGAGTTCCTCTCGTAACCTACGAGCAGTACTTC.